These 18 T cell receptor beta chains were all obtained from the same sample, sequenced in a study of control samples from healthy donors and cancer patients. TCRdb's copy holds only in-frame clones and misses some; the assay was immunoSEQ multiplex PCR. The sample records approximately 94,000 clones, approximately 84% being singletons. The sample was PBMCs. The receptors originated from a man between 65 and 85 years old with lung cancer.

There are a few counts of this clone. The CDR3 DNA reads as TGTGCCAGCAGTCCGAGTGAGACGGGGGGGAGGACTGAAGCTTTCTTT. As protein: CASSPSETGGRTEAFF. The V gene is TRBV6-2 or TRBV6-3, the J gene TRBJ1-1; D possibly corresponds to TRBD1 (5 bases). Germline V gives CDR1 MNHEY, CDR2 SVGEGT. The V and J ends lost 5 bases and 5 bases respectively, with 21 bases between them. The CDR3 sequence is 16 residues long.

The rearrangement joins TRBV7-2 to TRBJ2-5; D gene ambiguous. The germline gives CDR1 SGHTA, CDR2 FQGNSA. V shed 1 base and J shed 9 bases, with 9 bases lying between them. The CDR3 consists of 12 residues. In DNA form, the CDR3 reads TGTGCCAGCAGCTTAGTAAGCACGGCCCAGTACTTC. Its protein is CASSLVSTAQYF.

This clone came up a few times. The V gene is TRBV11-2, the J gene TRBJ2-1; no reliable D call. Trimming cost V 1 base and J 4 bases, with 5 bases left between them. CDR1 is SGHAT, CDR2 FQNNGV, per germline. CDR3 length equals 13 residues. The CDR3: CASSLGSYNEQFF. CDR3 coding DNA: TGTGCCAGCAGCTTAGGCAGTTACAATGAGCAGTTCTTC.

This clone was seen once. The rearrangement uses TRBV6-5 and TRBJ2-5; 9 nucleotides line up with TRBD1. After removal of 4 bases from V and 4 bases from J, the junction contained 7 bases not matched to a gene. CDR3 length: 15 residues. Germline loops: CDR1 MNHEY, CDR2 SVGAGI. The CDR3 nucleotides are TGTGCCAGCAGTTGGGGACAGGGAGGGCGAGAGACCCAGTACTTC. The encoded protein is CASSWGQGGRETQYF.

The rearrangement links TRBV19 to TRBJ1-2; no definite D call. V was clipped by 0 bases and J by 5 bases, with 7 bases between them. The CDR3 consists of 13 residues. Germline V gene lookup returns CDR1 LNHDA and CDR2 SQIVND (reference sequence). CDR3 residues: CASSIEILYGYTF. The CDR3, as DNA: TGTGCCAGTAGTATAGAGATCCTGTATGGCTACACCTTC.

This chain uses TRBV5-1 with TRBJ1-2; D perhaps matches TRBD1 (5 bases). The CDR3 has 17 amino acids. CDR1 and CDR2 from the germline V gene are SGHRS and YFSETQ. The ends were cut back, 2 bases at V and 6 bases at J, with 23 bases in the middle. The CDR3 loop reads CASSFGDPGGSLDGYTF. The CDR3 DNA reads TGCGCCAGCAGCTTTGGTGATCCGGGGGGGTCTCTGGATGGCTACACCTTC.

This sequence joins TRBV5-1 and TRBJ1-2; the D is unclear. Germline assignment: CDR1 SGHRS and CDR2 YFSETQ. Trimming shortened V by 1 base and J by 3 bases, and 13 bases separated the two germline ends. CDR3 length: 15 residues. CDR3 residues: CASSLSGKGDYGYTF. DNA of the CDR3: TGCGCCAGCAGCTTGTCGGGGAAGGGCGACTATGGCTACACCTTC.

J is TRBJ2-3 and V is TRBV2; D possibly corresponds to TRBD2 (5 bases). Germline V gene data show CDR1 as SNHLY and CDR2 as FYNNEI. Trimming took off 5 bases at V and 6 bases at J, with 15 bases between the two ends. This CDR3 comprises 14 residues. The CDR3 nucleotides are TGTGCCAGCAGTCGCCAACTAGTCGTGGATACGCAGTATTTT. This translates into CASSRQLVVDTQYF.

V gene TRBV7-9 combines with J gene TRBJ1-1; D not resolved. Per the germline V gene, CDR1 is SEHNR and CDR2 is FQNEAQ (reference sequence). This CDR3 contains 14 residues. The V end was cut by 5 bases, the J end by 1 base, with 11 bases between. CDR3 sequence reads: CASSQGTANTEAFF. DNA of the CDR3: TGTGCCAGCAGCCAAGGCACAGCGAACACTGAAGCTTTCTTT.

The CDR3 spells CASSMEGGQDEQFF. The CDR3 coding sequence is TGTGCCAGTAGTATGGAGGGGGGGCAAGATGAGCAGTTCTTC. The chain joins TRBV19 to TRBJ2-1, with TRBD2 as a possible D gene (7 bases). Germline V gene sequence: CDR1 LNHDA, CDR2 SQIVND (reference sequence). The CDR3 runs to 14 residues. V gave up 3 bases and J gave up 8 bases, with 14 bases separating them.

This clone was recorded only once. This chain connects TRBV7-9 to TRBJ2-5; 8 bases align to TRBD2. The CDR3 totals 14 residues. J was trimmed by 7 bases and V by 4 bases; bases with no gene match: 8. Germline V gene lookup returns CDR1 SEHNR and CDR2 FQNEAQ (reference sequence). The CDR3 bases are TGTGCCAGCAGCTCCAGCGGGGGCGGGGGGACCCAGTACTTC. Residues: CASSSSGGGGTQYF.

The chain is built from TRBV19 and TRBJ2-2; tentative D call: TRBD2 (7 bases). The CDR3 is 15 amino acids. V lost 7 bases to trimming and J lost 9 bases, with 21 bases between them. Germline values: CDR1 LNHDA, CDR2 SQIVND (reference sequence). CDR3 in DNA: TGTGCCAGTATGACGGGGGGCGGGGAGGAGCGGGAGCTGTTTTTT. Its translation: CASMTGGGEERELFF.

The DNA of the CDR3 is TGTGCCAGCTCACCGCGACAGGGATCCTCCTACGAGCAGTACTTC. This translates into CASSPRQGSSYEQYF. V is TRBV18 and J is TRBJ2-7, with 7 bases identical to TRBD1. The CDR3 is made up of 15 amino acids. The J segment lost 0 bases and the V segment lost 3 bases, leaving 5 bases of the junction unmatched. CDR1 and CDR2 (germline): KGHSH, LQKENI.

V usage is TRBV30 and J usage is TRBJ1-5; D call uncertain. The V gene lost 0 bases and the J gene lost 0 bases, with 9 bases spanning the gap. Germline CDR1 reads GTSNPN; CDR2 reads SVGIG (reference sequence). The CDR3 runs 15 residues. In DNA, the CDR3 is TGTGCCTGGAGTGTACAAATGGGTAGCAATCAGCCCCAGCATTTT. This translates into CAWSVQMGSNQPQHF.

This clone was seen a handful of times. The chain uses TRBV19 and TRBJ1-1, with TRBD1 as a possible D gene (5 bases). The CDR3 contains 15 residues. Per the germline V gene, CDR1 is LNHDA and CDR2 is SQIVND (reference sequence). Trimming removed 8 bases at V and 0 bases at J, with 16 bases between. The CDR3 region is CASQGAGNMNTEAFF. CDR3 coding DNA: TGTGCCAGTCAAGGGGCGGGTAATATGAACACTGAAGCTTTCTTT.

As for this clone: At the DNA level, this CDR3 is encoded by other sequences in the same sample as well. V usage is TRBV11-2 and J usage is TRBJ2-7; D is unresolved. The CDR3 sequence is 13 residues long. Germline assignment: CDR1 SGHAT and CDR2 FQNNGV. V was shortened by 2 bases and J by 3 bases, with 8 bases between the two germline ends. The CDR3 DNA sequence: TGTGCCAGCAGCTTACACGGCAACTACGAGCAGTACTTC. Its translation is CASSLHGNYEQYF.

This rearrangement joins TRBV7-9 to TRBJ1-2; 9 bases are a match to TRBD1. The CDR3 runs to 14 residues. Germline V gene data show CDR1 as SEHNR and CDR2 as FQNEAQ (reference sequence). With 6 bases clipped from V and 8 bases from J, the junction kept 10 bases outside the gene matches. The CDR3 loop reads CASSSPTGGNGYTF. CDR3 DNA sequence: TGTGCCAGCAGTTCACCGACAGGGGGAAACGGCTACACCTTC.

V is TRBV7-2 and J is TRBJ1-1; the match to TRBD1 covers 7 bases. With V trimmed by 5 bases and J by 0 bases, 15 bases remained unmatched. Germline values: CDR1 SGHTA, CDR2 FQGNSA. The CDR3 has 18 amino acids. The CDR3 loop reads CASSPLPTGRGMNTEAFF. For the CDR3, the DNA is TGTGCCAGCAGCCCATTACCGACAGGGAGAGGAATGAACACTGAAGCTTTCTTT.